The sample holds one count of the clone carrying this T cell receptor beta chain. These data originate in a study of blood T cell repertoires in COVID-19. The germline V and J ends were trimmed by 3 bases and 5 bases, with 5 bases remaining between them. Per the germline V gene, CDR1 is WNHNN and CDR2 is SYGVQD (reference sequence). The CDR3 extends over 12 amino acids. The repertoire was sequenced with immunoSEQ multiplex PCR; TCRdb's copy has only in-frame clones and lacks some. The sample holds 150,000 to 200,000 clones; roughly 86% are singletons and the top ten take under 3%. The sequence was collected from a woman in her 30s with active or convalescent COVID-19. V usage is TRBV10-1 and J usage is TRBJ1-5, with D unresolved. Sequenced material: peripheral blood. The CDR3 region is CASSDADQPQHF. CDR3 DNA: TGCGCCAGCAGTGACGCGGATCAGCCCCAGCATTTT.